One and the same sample provided the 17 T cell receptor beta chains below, sequenced in a study of blood T cell repertoires in COVID-19. Profiled with immunoSEQ multiplex PCR; TCRdb holds only in-frame clones, not every one. The top ten clones hold over 2% of a sample with roughly 53,000 clones, 87% of them seen once. Sequencing was carried out using peripheral blood. These receptors all come from a woman older than 75 with COVID-19, enrolled during active disease.

The rearrangement joins TRBV4-1 to TRBJ1-4; TRBD1 might be the D (6 bases). Germline V lookup: CDR1 MGHRA, CDR2 YSYEKL. V gave up 2 bases and J gave up 7 bases, with 23 bases separating them. The CDR3 runs 18 residues. In DNA, the CDR3 is TGCGCCAGCAGCCAAACAACCAGGGGAGGGGCTACCGGTGAAAAACTGTTTTTT. This sequence encodes CASSQTTRGGATGEKLFF.

This clone was detected once. The V call is TRBV6-6, the J call TRBJ1-1; D is ambiguous. CDR3 length: 14 amino acids. V was cut by 2 bases and J by 1 base, with 8 bases left in between. Germline CDR1 reads MNHNY; CDR2 reads SVGAGI (reference sequence). This chain's CDR3 is CASSYGERNTEAFF. The CDR3 DNA follows: TGTGCCAGCAGTTACGGGGAGAGGAACACTGAAGCTTTCTTT.

The V gene is TRBV5-1, the J gene TRBJ1-3; D is possibly TRBD1 (5 bases). Germline values: CDR1 SGHRS, CDR2 YFSETQ. The CDR3 extends over 16 amino acids. Trimming stripped 2 bases from V and 0 bases from J, with 12 bases between. CDR3 coding DNA: TGCGCCAGCAGCTTTCAGGGCGGGAACTCTGGAAACACCATATATTTT. Amino acids: CASSFQGGNSGNTIYF.

Here the CDR3 reads CASRTSTDTQYF. The CDR3 nucleotides are TGTGCCAGCCGGACTAGCACAGATACGCAGTATTTT. The chain is built from TRBV12-3 or TRBV12-4 and TRBJ2-3; D perhaps matches TRBD2 (5 bases). CDR3 size: 12 residues. Trimming left V 8 bases short and J 0 bases short, with 6 bases between.

Worth noting for this clone: One end of the junction fails to match germline, which may point to a read error. The chain joins TRBV6-5 to TRBJ2-1, with 7 nucleotides matching TRBD2. This CDR3 is 15 amino acids long. CDR1 and CDR2 from the germline V gene are MNHEY and SVGAGI. CDR3 loop: CASSSQRDAYNKQFF. The CDR3 DNA reads as TGTGCCAGCAGTTCTCAGCGGGATGCATACAATAAGCAGTTCTTC.

The chain employs TRBV7-9 and TRBJ2-2; the D is unclear. V shed 3 bases and J shed 1 base, with 6 bases lying between them. The germline CDR1 and CDR2 sequences are SEHNR and FQNEAQ (reference sequence). CDR3 size: 14 residues. CDR3 nucleotides: TGTGCCAGCAGCTTCCTCCTGAACACCGGGGAGCTGTTTTTT. As protein: CASSFLLNTGELFF.

The V call is TRBV9, the J call TRBJ1-1; a weak D match, TRBD1 (6 bases). Per germline, CDR1 SGDLS and CDR2 YYNGEE. The CDR3 is 13 amino acids. Trimming left V 3 bases short and J 10 bases short, with 16 bases between. CDR3 DNA: TGTGCCAGCAGCGCCCCCGGGACAACCCTAGCTTTCTTT. This encodes CASSAPGTTLAFF.

CDR3 amino acids: CASTRGTSGRGDIQYF. The CDR3, as DNA: TGTGCCAGCACTCGCGGGACTAGCGGGAGGGGGGACATTCAGTACTTC. V usage is TRBV28 and J usage is TRBJ2-4; 16 positions agree with TRBD2. Trimming at V came to 7 bases and at J to 8 bases, leaving 8 bases not matched to a gene. The CDR3 has 16 amino acids. The germline gives CDR1 MDHEN, CDR2 SYDVKM. The full variable domain, in which reference TRBV28 and TRBJ2-4 provide the parts outside the CDR3, is DVKVTQSSRYLVKRTGEKVFLECVQDMDHENMFWYRQDPGLGLRLIYFSYDVKMKEKGDIPEGYSVSREKKERFSLILESASTNQTSMYLCASTRGTSGRGDIQYFGAGTRLSVL.

The V call is TRBV6-1, the J call TRBJ1-6, with 8 bases aligning to TRBD1. V lost 1 base and J lost 6; bases outside the gene matches: 2. The CDR3 length is 15 residues. In germline, CDR1 is MNHNS, CDR2 SASEGT. DNA for the CDR3: TGTGCCAGCAGTGAAGTAGGACAGGGTAATTCACCCCTCCACTTT. Its protein product is CASSEVGQGNSPLHF.

V usage is TRBV3-1 (or the pseudogene TRBV3-2) and J usage is TRBJ1-2; TRBD1 is a possible D gene (5 bases). The CDR3 runs 16 residues. CDR1 is LGHDT and CDR2 is YNNKEL in the germline V gene (reference sequence). V dropped 5 bases and J dropped 5 bases, with 21 bases sitting between them. CDR3 sequence (DNA): TGTGCCAGCAGCTCGATTGGGGAGGACAAGTATTATGGCTACACCTTC. It encodes CASSSIGEDKYYGYTF.

The CDR3 region is CSHYRGDGYTF. CDR3 nucleotide sequence: TGCAGTCATTACAGGGGAGATGGCTACACCTTC. V usage is TRBV20-1 and J usage is TRBJ1-2, with 7 bases lining up with TRBD1. The CDR3 contains 11 residues. V gave up 8 bases and J gave up 6 bases; unmatched junction bases: 6. CDR1 DFQATT and CDR2 SNEGSKA come from the germline V gene (reference sequence).

This rearrangement joins TRBV29-1 to TRBJ2-5; D perhaps matches TRBD2 (6 bases). Trimming cost V 4 bases and J 1 base, with 10 bases left between them. Germline CDR1 reads SQVTM; CDR2 reads ANQGSEA. The CDR3 loop spans 13 amino acids. For the CDR3, the DNA is TGCAGCGTTGCTTGGACTATCCAAGAGACCCAGTACTTC. Protein product: CSVAWTIQETQYF.

J is TRBJ1-1 and V is TRBV6-5; D is unclear. Germline V gene lookup returns CDR1 MNHEY and CDR2 SVGAGI. The CDR3 contains 13 residues. V shed 4 bases and J shed 3 bases, with 9 bases lying between them. This chain's CDR3 is CASSSHMDTEAFF. The CDR3 coding sequence is TGTGCCAGCAGTTCCCACATGGACACTGAAGCTTTCTTT.

This chain uses TRBV5-4 with TRBJ1-1; 7 bases fit TRBD1. The CDR3 has 13 amino acids. With V trimmed by 3 bases and J by 8 bases, 7 bases remained unmatched. Per the germline V gene, CDR1 is SGHNT and CDR2 is YYREEE (reference sequence). CDR3 nucleotide sequence: TGTGCCAGCAGCTCGATCAGGGGGGAGGAAGCTTTCTTT. This gives the protein CASSSIRGEEAFF.

The CDR3 region has the DNA TGTGCCACCAGACTCCCACCACAGGGGGCGTACTTCGTCGGCACAGATACGCAGTATTTT. Amino acids: CATRLPPQGAYFVGTDTQYF. J is TRBJ2-3 and V is TRBV21-1; no DNA check was done on the table's D call, TRBD1. TRBV21-1 is a pseudogene. The CDR3 is 20 amino acids.

The CDR3 nucleotides read TGTGCCGTAGTCTACAGGGAGGGCACTGAAGCTTTCTTT. Protein: CAVVYREGTEAFF. This chain joins TRBV19 and TRBJ1-1; a weak D match, TRBD1 (6 bases). This CDR3 contains 13 residues. Deletions cut 11 bases from V and 4 bases from J, with 17 bases between. Germline loops: CDR1 LNHDA, CDR2 SQIVND (reference sequence). The complete variable domain, with remaining parts taken from reference TRBV19 and TRBJ1-1, reads DGGITQSPKYLFRKEGQNVTLSCEQNLNHDAMYWYRQDPGQGLRLIYYSQIVNDFQKGDIAEGYSVSREKKESFPLTVTSAQKNPTAFYLCAVVYREGTEAFFGQGTRLTVV.

The chain has TRBV27 and TRBJ2-1; 10 bases align to TRBD2. CDR1 is MNHEY and CDR2 is SMNVEV in the germline V gene (reference sequence). Trimming at V came to 2 bases and at J to 6 bases, leaving 13 bases not matched to a gene. This CDR3 comprises 18 residues. This CDR3 reads CASSLRPGVLAGVNEQFF. The CDR3 coding sequence is TGTGCCAGCAGTTTACGGCCAGGGGTCCTAGCGGGGGTCAATGAGCAGTTCTTC.